Shown below are 14 T cell receptor beta chains from a single sample sequenced in a study of cytomegalovirus exposure and HLA in healthy donors. The PCR employed 60 Vbeta primers together with 13 Jbeta primers. The table came from immunoSEQ multiplex PCR; TCRdb's copy has only in-frame clones and leaves some out. The sample contains about 230,000 clones, about 85% of which appear only once. The sequenced material came from PBMCs. Every receptor here comes from a human donor in good health.

The chain links TRBV7-9 to TRBJ1-1; a possible D gene is TRBD1 (5 bases). This CDR3 is built from 16 residues. V lost 6 bases, J lost 5 bases, and 22 bases lay in between. CDR1 is SEHNR, CDR2 FQNEAQ, per germline (reference sequence). CDR3 protein: CASRPARGGRKTEAFF. CDR3 nucleotide sequence: TGTGCCAGCAGACCCGCTCGCGGGGGGAGGAAGACTGAAGCTTTCTTT.

The rearrangement joins TRBV6-5 to TRBJ2-3, with a possible D match to TRBD1 (5 bases). Germline CDR1 and CDR2: MNHEY and SVGAGI. The CDR3 covers 14 residues. Trimming shortened V by 5 bases and J by 4 bases, and 13 bases separated the two germline ends. CDR3 in amino acids: CASSKQERPDTQYF. Here the CDR3 DNA reads TGTGCCAGCAGTAAACAGGAAAGGCCAGATACGCAGTATTTT.

The chain employs TRBV7-3 and TRBJ2-1; D gene ambiguous. Germline-derived CDR1 and CDR2 are SGHTA and FQGTGA. V lost 2 bases and J lost 4, with 9 bases in between. The CDR3 length is 14 residues. The CDR3 sequence: CASSLFPGYNEQFF. The CDR3 DNA is TGTGCCAGCAGCTTATTCCCAGGTTACAATGAGCAGTTCTTC.

The chain couples TRBV27 to TRBJ2-1; 8 nucleotides line up with TRBD2. The CDR3 consists of 14 residues. Germline V gene data show CDR1 as MNHEY and CDR2 as SMNVEV (reference sequence). Unmatched junction bases numbered 9, after V lost 8 bases and J lost 6 bases. The CDR3 loop is CASESGSSSNEQFF. The CDR3 nucleotides read TGTGCCAGCGAGAGCGGGAGTTCGTCCAATGAGCAGTTCTTC.

This clone turned up a few times. The chain joins TRBV2 to TRBJ1-5; TRBD1 aligns across 7 bases. J was trimmed by 9 bases and V by 6 bases; bases with no gene match: 11. CDR3 size: 14 residues. Germline V CDR1 and CDR2: SNHLY, FYNNEI. The DNA for the CDR3 is TGTGCCAGCAGCGACGGACAGGAGGGAGGGCCCCAGCATTTT. It translates to CASSDGQEGGPQHF.

The chain is built from TRBV29-1 and TRBJ2-1; 7 bases align to TRBD1. The V gene end was trimmed by 7 bases and the J gene end by 8 bases; junction bases not matched to a gene: 14. This CDR3 comprises 14 residues. CDR1 and CDR2 (germline): SQVTM, ANQGSEA. For the CDR3, the DNA is TGCAGCGCTAACACAGGGGTTCTGGAAGATGAGCAGTTCTTC. This gives the protein CSANTGVLEDEQFF.

The chain is built from TRBV10-3 and TRBJ1-3; D ambiguous. This CDR3 is built from 14 residues. In germline, CDR1 is ENHRY, CDR2 SYGVKD. The V gene lost 3 bases and the J gene lost 4 bases, with 10 bases spanning the gap. The CDR3 spells CAISDRTVGNTIYF. The CDR3 nucleotides are TGTGCCATCAGTGATAGGACTGTCGGAAACACCATATATTTT.

The chain combines TRBV20-1 with TRBJ2-1; D gene ambiguous. V lost 2 bases and J 4 bases, leaving 3 bases between the germline ends. The CDR3 has 11 residues. Germline lookup yields CDR1 DFQATT and CDR2 SNEGSKA (reference sequence). Here the CDR3 reads CSARHYNEQFF. Here the CDR3 DNA reads TGCAGTGCTAGACATTACAATGAGCAGTTCTTC.

The rearrangement links TRBV6-5 to TRBJ1-2, with 7 nucleotides matching TRBD1. The germline gives CDR1 MNHEY, CDR2 SVGAGI. V dropped 5 bases and J dropped 13; count of bases not matched to a gene: 10. The CDR3 contains 12 residues. In nucleotides, the CDR3 is TGTGCCAGCAGTATCCGACAGGGTCCTCTCACCTTC. It codes for CASSIRQGPLTF.

This sequence joins TRBV6-1 and TRBJ1-2, with 9 bases aligning to TRBD1. Germline CDR1 MNHNS, CDR2 SASEGT. V lost 3 bases to trimming and J lost 8 bases; unmatched junction nucleotides: 10. This CDR3 is built from 15 residues. CDR3: CASSEGQGAGGGYTF. CDR3 bases: TGTGCCAGCAGTGAGGGACAGGGAGCAGGGGGGGGCTACACCTTC.

This clone was seen more than once but under ten times. The chain carries TRBV5-6 and TRBJ1-4; D remains ambiguous. The V gene lost 1 base and the J gene lost 8 bases, with 12 bases spanning the gap. Per the germline V gene, CDR1 is SGHDT and CDR2 is YYEEEE. There are 14 residues in the CDR3. CDR3 in amino acids: CASSLRLLREKLFF. The DNA of the CDR3 is TGTGCCAGCAGCTTGCGGTTACTGCGAGAAAAACTGTTTTTT.

This clone appeared a single time. V gene TRBV9 combines with J gene TRBJ2-3, with 10 bases lining up with TRBD2. Per the germline V gene, CDR1 is SGDLS and CDR2 is YYNGEE. CDR3 size: 16 residues. J lost 5 bases, V lost 0 bases, and 6 bases had no gene match. The CDR3 loop is CASSVASGRAQDTQYF. CDR3 DNA: TGTGCCAGCAGCGTAGCGAGCGGGAGGGCCCAAGATACGCAGTATTTT.

The chain recombines TRBV11-2 with TRBJ2-7; D is ambiguous. The germline CDR1 and CDR2 sequences are SGHAT and FQNNGV. The CDR3 runs 13 residues. V was shortened by 1 base and J by 0 bases, with 4 bases between the two germline ends. The CDR3 protein is CASSLVSSYEQYF. CDR3 nucleotides: TGTGCCAGCAGCTTAGTCAGCTCCTACGAGCAGTACTTC.

This clone was seen a handful of times. The V and J genes are TRBV7-9 and TRBJ2-3, with 12 bases aligning to TRBD2. The germline V gene encodes CDR1 SEHNR and CDR2 FQNEAQ (reference sequence). The junction had 5 bases not matched to a gene; V was cut back by 1 base and J by 0 bases. The CDR3 is 18 residues long. DNA for the CDR3: TGTGCCAGCAGCTTAGAGCCTAGCGGGAGGGGTAGCACAGATACGCAGTATTTT. Translation: CASSLEPSGRGSTDTQYF.